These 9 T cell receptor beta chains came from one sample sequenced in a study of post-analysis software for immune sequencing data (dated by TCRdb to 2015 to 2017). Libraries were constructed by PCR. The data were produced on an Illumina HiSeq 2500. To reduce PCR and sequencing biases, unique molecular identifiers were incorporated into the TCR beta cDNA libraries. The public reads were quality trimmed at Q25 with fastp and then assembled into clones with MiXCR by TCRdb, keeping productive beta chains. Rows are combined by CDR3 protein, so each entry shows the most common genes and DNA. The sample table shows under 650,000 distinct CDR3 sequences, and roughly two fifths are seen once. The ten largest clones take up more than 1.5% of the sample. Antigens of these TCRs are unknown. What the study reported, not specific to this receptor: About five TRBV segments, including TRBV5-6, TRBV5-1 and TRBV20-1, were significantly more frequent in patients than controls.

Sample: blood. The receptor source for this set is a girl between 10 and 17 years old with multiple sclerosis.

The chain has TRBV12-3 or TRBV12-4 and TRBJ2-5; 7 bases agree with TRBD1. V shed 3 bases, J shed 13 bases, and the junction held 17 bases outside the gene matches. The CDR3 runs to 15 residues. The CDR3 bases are TGTGCCAGCAGTTTTCGACAGGGCCTCAACTACGAGCGGTACTTC. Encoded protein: CASSFRQGLNYERYF.

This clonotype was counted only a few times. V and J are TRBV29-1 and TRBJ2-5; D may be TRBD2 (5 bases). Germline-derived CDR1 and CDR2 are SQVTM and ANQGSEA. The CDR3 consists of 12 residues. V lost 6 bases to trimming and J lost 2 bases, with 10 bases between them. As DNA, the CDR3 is TGCAGCGTCACAGCGGAACAAGAGACCCAGTACTTC. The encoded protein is CSVTAEQETQYF.

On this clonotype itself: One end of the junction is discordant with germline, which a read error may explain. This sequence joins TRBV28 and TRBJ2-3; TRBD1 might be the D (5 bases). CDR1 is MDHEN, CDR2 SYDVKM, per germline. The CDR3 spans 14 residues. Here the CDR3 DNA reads TGTGCCAGCAGTTTCGGCCCCGGCACAGGTACGCAGTATTTT. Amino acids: CASSFGPGTGTQYF.

The CDR3 is CASSSGLPGTGRYTF. CDR3 coding DNA: TGTGCCAGCAGCTCCGGGCTACCGGGGACAGGGCGCTACACCTTC. The chain is built from TRBV5-6 and TRBJ1-2; 9 positions match TRBD1. Germline V gene data show CDR1 as SGHDT and CDR2 as YYEEEE. Trimming at V came to 3 bases and at J to 9 bases, leaving 12 bases not matched to a gene. The length of the CDR3 is 15 residues.

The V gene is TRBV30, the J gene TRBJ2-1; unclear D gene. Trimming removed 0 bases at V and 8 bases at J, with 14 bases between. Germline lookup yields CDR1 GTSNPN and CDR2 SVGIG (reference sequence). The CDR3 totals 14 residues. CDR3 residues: CAWSVRVLGDEQFF. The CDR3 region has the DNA TGTGCCTGGAGTGTACGGGTGTTGGGCGATGAGCAGTTCTTC.

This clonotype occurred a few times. The CDR3 loop reads CASSLRTGTDTQYF. The CDR3 coding sequence is TGTGCCAGCAGTTTACGGACGGGGACAGATACGCAGTATTTT. The V call is TRBV12-3 or TRBV12-4, the J call TRBJ2-3; TRBD2 is a possible D gene (5 bases). The ends were cut back, 2 bases at V and 3 bases at J, with 9 bases in the middle. The CDR3 loop spans 14 amino acids.

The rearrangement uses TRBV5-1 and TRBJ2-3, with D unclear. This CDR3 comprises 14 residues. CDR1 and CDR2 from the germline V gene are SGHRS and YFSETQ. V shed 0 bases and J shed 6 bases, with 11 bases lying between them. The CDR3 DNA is TGCGCCAGCAGCTTGGCCAGCAGCCTGGATACGCAGTATTTT. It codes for CASSLASSLDTQYF.

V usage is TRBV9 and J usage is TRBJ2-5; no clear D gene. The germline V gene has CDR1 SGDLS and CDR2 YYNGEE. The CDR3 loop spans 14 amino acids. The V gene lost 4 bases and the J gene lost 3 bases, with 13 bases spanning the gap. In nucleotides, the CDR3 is TGTGCCAGCAGCCCTGCGACGGTAGAAGAGACCCAGTACTTC. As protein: CASSPATVEETQYF.

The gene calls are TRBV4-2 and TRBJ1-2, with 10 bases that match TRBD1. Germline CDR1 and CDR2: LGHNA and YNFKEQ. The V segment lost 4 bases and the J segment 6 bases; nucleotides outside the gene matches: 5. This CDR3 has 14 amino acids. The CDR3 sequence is CASSPSGTGDGYTF. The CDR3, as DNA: TGTGCCAGCAGCCCTTCCGGGACAGGGGATGGCTACACCTTC.